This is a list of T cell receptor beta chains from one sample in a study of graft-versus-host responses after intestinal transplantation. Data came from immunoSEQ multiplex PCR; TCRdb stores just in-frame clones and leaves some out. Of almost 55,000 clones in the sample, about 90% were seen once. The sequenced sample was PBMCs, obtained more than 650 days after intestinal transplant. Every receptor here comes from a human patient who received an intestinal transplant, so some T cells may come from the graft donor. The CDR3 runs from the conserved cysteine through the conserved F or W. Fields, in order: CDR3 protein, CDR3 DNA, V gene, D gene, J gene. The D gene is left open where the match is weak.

CASRTDRGRDSPLHF,TGTGCCAGCAGGACGGACAGGGGTAGGGATTCACCCCTCCACTTT,TRBV11-3,TRBD1,TRBJ1-6
CSVMSTDTQYF,TGCAGCGTTATGTCCACAGATACGCAGTATTTT,TRBV29-1,-,TRBJ2-3
CASSPREGSANYGYTF,TGTGCCAGCAGCCCTAGGGAGGGCTCCGCTAACTATGGCTACACCTTC,TRBV11-2,-,TRBJ1-2
CASSQQSLDLNSPLHF,TGCGCCAGCAGCCAACAGAGCCTAGACCTTAATTCACCCCTCCACTTT,TRBV4-1,-,TRBJ1-6
CASSDQGTDTQYF,TGTGCCAGCAGTGACCAGGGGACAGATACGCAGTATTTT,TRBV25-1,-,TRBJ2-3
CASSEEWTGLQPQHF,TGTGCCAGCAGTGAAGAGTGGACAGGGCTTCAGCCCCAGCATTTT,TRBV6-1,TRBD1,TRBJ1-5
CASRKTGRVLETQYF,TGTGCCAGTAGGAAGACAGGGCGAGTTCTGGAGACCCAGTACTTC,TRBV19,TRBD1,TRBJ2-5
CASSAIDRGWEPQHF,TGTGCCAGCAGTGCCATCGACAGGGGATGGGAGCCCCAGCATTTT,TRBV6-5,TRBD1,TRBJ1-5
CASSSQGQGQPQHF,TGTGCCAGCAGCTCACAGGGACAGGGTCAGCCCCAGCATTTT,TRBV7-2,TRBD1,TRBJ1-5
CASSVGGRLAVVDTQYF,TGTGCCAGCAGCGTAGGGGGTCGGCTAGCGGTCGTGGATACGCAGTATTTT,TRBV9,TRBD2,TRBJ2-3